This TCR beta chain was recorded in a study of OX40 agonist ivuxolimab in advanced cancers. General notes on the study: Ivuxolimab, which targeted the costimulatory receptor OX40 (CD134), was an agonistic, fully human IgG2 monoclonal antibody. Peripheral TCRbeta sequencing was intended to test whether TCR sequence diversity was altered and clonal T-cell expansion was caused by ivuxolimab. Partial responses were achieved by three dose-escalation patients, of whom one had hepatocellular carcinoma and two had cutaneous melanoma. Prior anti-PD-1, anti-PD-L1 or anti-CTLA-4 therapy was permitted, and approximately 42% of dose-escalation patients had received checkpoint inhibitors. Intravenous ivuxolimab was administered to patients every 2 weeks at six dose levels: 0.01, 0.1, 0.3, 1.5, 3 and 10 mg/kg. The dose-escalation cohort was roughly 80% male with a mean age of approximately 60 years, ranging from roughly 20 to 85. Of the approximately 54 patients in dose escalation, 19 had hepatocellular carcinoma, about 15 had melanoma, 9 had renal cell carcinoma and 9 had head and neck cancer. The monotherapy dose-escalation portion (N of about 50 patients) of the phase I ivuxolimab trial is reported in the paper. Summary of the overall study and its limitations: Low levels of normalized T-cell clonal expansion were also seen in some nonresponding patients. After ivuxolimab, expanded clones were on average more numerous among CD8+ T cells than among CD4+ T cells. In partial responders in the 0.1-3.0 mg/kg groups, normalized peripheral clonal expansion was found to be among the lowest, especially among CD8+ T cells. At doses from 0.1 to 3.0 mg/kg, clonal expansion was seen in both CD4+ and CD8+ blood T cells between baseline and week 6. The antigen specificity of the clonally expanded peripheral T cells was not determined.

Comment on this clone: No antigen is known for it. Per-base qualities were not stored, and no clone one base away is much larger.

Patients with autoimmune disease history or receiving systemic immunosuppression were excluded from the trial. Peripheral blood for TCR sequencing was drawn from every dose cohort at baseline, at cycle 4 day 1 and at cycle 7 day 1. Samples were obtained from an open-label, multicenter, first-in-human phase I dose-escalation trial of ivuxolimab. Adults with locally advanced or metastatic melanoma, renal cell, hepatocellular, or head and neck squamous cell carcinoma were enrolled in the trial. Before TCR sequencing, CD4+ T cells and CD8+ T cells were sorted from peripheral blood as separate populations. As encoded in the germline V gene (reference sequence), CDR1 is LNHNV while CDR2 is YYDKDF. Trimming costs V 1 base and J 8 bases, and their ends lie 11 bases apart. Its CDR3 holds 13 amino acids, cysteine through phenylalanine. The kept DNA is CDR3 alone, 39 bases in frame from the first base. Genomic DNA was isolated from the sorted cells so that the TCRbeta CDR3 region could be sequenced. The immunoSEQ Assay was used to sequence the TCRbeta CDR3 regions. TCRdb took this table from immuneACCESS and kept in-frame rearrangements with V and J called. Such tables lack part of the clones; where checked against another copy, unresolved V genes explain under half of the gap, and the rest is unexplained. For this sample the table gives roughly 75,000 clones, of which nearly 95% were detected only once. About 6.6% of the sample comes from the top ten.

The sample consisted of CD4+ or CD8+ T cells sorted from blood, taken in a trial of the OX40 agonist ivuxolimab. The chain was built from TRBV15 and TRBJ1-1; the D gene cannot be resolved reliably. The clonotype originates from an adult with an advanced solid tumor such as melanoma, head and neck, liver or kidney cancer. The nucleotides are TGTGCCACCAGCAGAGTACGTGAAAGCGAAGCTTTCTTT. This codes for CATSRVRESEAFF.